This T cell receptor beta chain was documented in a study of T cells in Graves' hyperthyroidism and ophthalmopathy. RNA transcripts provided the source from which TCR beta CDR3 regions were amplified. The TCR CDR3 was amplified in a first-round RT-PCR using the HTBI primer set. TCRdb reprocessed the multiplex PCR reads with MiXCR, giving one entry per CDR3 protein. The sample has about 400,000 distinct CDR3 sequences, 13% to 15% seen once; the top ten hold under 25%. The CDR3 contains 15 residues. Per the germline V gene, CDR1 is LGHDT and CDR2 is YNNKEL (reference sequence). Trimming stripped 3 bases from V and 1 base from J, with 11 bases between. Broader study findings: Most clonotypes expanded in the thyroid (above 0.001) were also present in blood.

This clonotype has a count of ten or more. Its antigen is still unknown. This TCR was sampled from a woman aged 55 to 70 with Graves' ophthalmopathy. Sequenced sample: blood. The rearrangement joins TRBV3-1 to TRBJ2-3; the D call may be TRBD1 or TRBD2 (6 bases each). CDR3 bases: TGTGCCAGCAGCCACAGGGGAGGAGGCACAGATACGCAGTATTTT. Translated, it gives CASSHRGGGTDTQYF.